This TCR beta chain came from a study of CD8 T cells in ankylosing spondylitis. Study observations and caveats: Earlier literature documents some of the motif variants in reactive arthritis synovial fluid and blood. There was a TCR beta motif, made of fewer than 10 highly homologous variants, that appeared characteristic of ankylosing spondylitis blood.

This CDR3 region has 16 residues. Between the trimmed V and J ends, which lost 5 bases and 0 bases, there was a span of 15 bases. Germline assignment: CDR1 SGHTA and CDR2 FQGNSA. TCRdb called the 5' RACE reads again in MiXCR, with one record for every CDR3 protein. The sample contains around 490,000 distinct CDR3 sequences, about 5.2% of which appear only once. This clonotype showed up many times. Its antigen is as yet unknown. This clonotype was sampled from a male donor with ankylosing spondylitis. The gene calls are TRBV7-2 and TRBJ2-3, with D perhaps TRBD1 (5 bases). Sample: blood, either unsorted or a sorted T cell fraction (not recorded which). CDR3 amino acids: CASSRQGLPSTDTQYF. CDR3 DNA: TGTGCCAGCAGCCGCCAGGGATTACCTAGCACAGATACGCAGTATTTT.